This T cell receptor beta chain was identified during a study of human T cells and chemical hapten exposure. MiXCR, run by TCRdb on the RACE reads, gives a single entry per CDR3 protein. The sample records approximately 34,000 distinct CDR3 sequences, around 6.4% being singletons. Time point: patch test 1, 2 weeks after DPC sensitization. Treatment described: therapeutic diphenylcyclopropenone sensitization with weekly scalp DPC. Before extraction, the whole blood was not fractionated, and total RNA was taken from it. Germline V CDR1 and CDR2: SGHTA, FQGNSA. The CDR3 is 13 amino acids. The germline V and J ends were trimmed by 6 bases and 8 bases, with 15 bases remaining between them.

The source of this sequence is a woman younger than 45 with alopecia areata. Some clones in this sample may be carry-over from other donors' samples. This chain connects TRBV7-2 to TRBJ2-3; perhaps TRBD2 as D (5 bases). The sequences come from whole blood, collected in connection with sensitization to the hapten diphenylcyclopropenone (DPC). CDR3 nucleotide sequence: TGTGCCAGCAGGTTCGGTGTGGGGAGTACGCAGTATTTT. It encodes CASRFGVGSTQYF.